This T cell receptor beta chain appears in the sequencing data of a study of blood T cells in healthy people across ages. Overall study results and limits: PBMCs went unsorted, and a conclusive naive versus antigen-experienced comparison was therefore prevented. The study found TCR beta diversity correlated strongly with naive T cell percentage.

This clonotype appeared many times. Its target is unknown. Each donor was a healthy Caucasian individual from Russia, aged roughly 6 to 100. The CDR3 totals 16 residues. Next came a second PCR, run for about 6 to 12 cycles, which used a sample-barcoded 5' primer along with a J-beta primer mix. TCRdb ran MiXCR on the 5' RACE reads and lists one entry per CDR3 protein. This sample has 650,000 to 1,000,000 distinct CDR3 sequences, with 35% to 40% found just once. The sequenced sample was blood. The chain joins TRBV21-1 to TRBJ1-2; the D call in the table, TRBD1, was not verified against the DNA. TRBV21-1 is a pseudogene locus. The receptor was derived from a young man in good health. For the CDR3, the DNA is TGTGCCAGCAGCACCGGACAGGGGGCGCGCAACTATGGCTACACCTTC. It codes for CASSTGQGARNYGYTF.